This T cell receptor (beta chain) was sequenced in a study of Tregs in tolerant kidney transplant recipients. Whole-study findings and limits: No direct test of biological reproducibility was done here. Few patients were studied, so findings need validation in larger groups.

The count of this clone is one. What it binds is not known. The table came from immunoSEQ multiplex PCR; TCRdb's copy has only in-frame clones and leaves some out. Here the sample spans about 17,000 clones, about four fifths being singletons. The CDR3 length is 13 residues. CDR1 SGHDT and CDR2 YYEEEE come from the germline V gene. Deletions cut 3 bases from V and 4 bases from J, with 7 bases between. Sequenced material: Tregs from blood. The rearrangement uses TRBV5-6 and TRBJ2-2, with D unresolved. This TCR derives from a human donor in good health. For the CDR3, the DNA is TGTGCCAGCAGCTGGCCTGTCACCGGGGAGCTGTTTTTT. The encoded protein is CASSWPVTGELFF.